This T cell receptor (beta chain) was obtained from a study of blood T cell repertoires in COVID-19. Looking at the study overall: COVID-19 samples from acute and convalescent phases originated in the United States, Italy and Spain. T cells, B-cell-depleted T cells, or PBMCs provided the cDNA or gDNA that served as material.

Assay used: immunoSEQ multiplex PCR; TCRdb lists only in-frame clones, some missing. The table lists under 350,000 clones, approximately 85% of them singletons, with approximately 11% in the top ten. The CDR3 covers 19 residues. V usage is TRBV21-1 and J usage is TRBJ2-7; the table's D call, TRBD1, was not checked against the DNA. TRBV21-1 is tagged as a pseudogene. The sequencing input was peripheral blood. The sequence came from a woman between 65 and 79 years old with acute or convalescent COVID-19. In DNA form, the CDR3 reads TGTGCCAGCAGCAAAGTGGGGGACAGGGGGAGTGGTGCGTGTTACGAGCAGTACTTC. It codes for CASSKVGDRGSGACYEQYF.